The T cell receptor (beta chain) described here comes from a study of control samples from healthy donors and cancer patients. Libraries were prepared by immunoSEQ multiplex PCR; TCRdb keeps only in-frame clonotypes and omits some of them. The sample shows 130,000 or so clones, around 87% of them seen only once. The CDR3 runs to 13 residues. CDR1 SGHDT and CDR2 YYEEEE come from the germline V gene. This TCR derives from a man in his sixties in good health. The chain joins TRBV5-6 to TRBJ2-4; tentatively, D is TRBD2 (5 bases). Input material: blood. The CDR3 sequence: CASAGITKNIQYF. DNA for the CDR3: TGTGCTAGCGCCGGGATAACCAAAAACATTCAGTACTTC.